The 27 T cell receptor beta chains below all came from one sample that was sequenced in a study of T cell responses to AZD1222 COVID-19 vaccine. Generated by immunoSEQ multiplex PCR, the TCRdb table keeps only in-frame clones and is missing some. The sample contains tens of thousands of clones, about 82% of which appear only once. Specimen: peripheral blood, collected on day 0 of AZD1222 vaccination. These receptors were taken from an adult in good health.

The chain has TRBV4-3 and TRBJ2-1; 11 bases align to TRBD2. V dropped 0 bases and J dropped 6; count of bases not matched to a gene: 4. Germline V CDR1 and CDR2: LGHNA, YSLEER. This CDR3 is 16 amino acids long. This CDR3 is CASSQDSGGGINEQFF. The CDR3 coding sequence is TGCGCCAGCAGCCAAGATAGCGGGGGGGGGATCAATGAGCAGTTCTTC.

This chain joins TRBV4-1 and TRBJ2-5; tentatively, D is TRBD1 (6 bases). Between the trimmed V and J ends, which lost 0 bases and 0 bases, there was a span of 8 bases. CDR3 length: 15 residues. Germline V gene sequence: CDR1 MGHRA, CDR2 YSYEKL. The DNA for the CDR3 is TGCGCCAGCAGCCAAGATAGGGGGTACCAAGAGACCCAGTACTTC. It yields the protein CASSQDRGYQETQYF.

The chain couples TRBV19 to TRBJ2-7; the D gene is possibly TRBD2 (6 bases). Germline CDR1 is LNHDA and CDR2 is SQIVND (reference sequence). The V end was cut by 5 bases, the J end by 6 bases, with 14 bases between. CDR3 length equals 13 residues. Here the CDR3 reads CASSPGLRGEQYF. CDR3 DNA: TGTGCCAGTAGTCCGGGGCTGCGGGGCGAGCAGTACTTC.

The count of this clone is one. CDR3 protein: CASSSGSYGYTF. CDR3 in DNA: TGTGCCAGCTCATCAGGGTCCTATGGCTACACCTTC. J is TRBJ1-2 and V is TRBV18, with a weak D call TRBD1 (5 bases). The germline CDR1 and CDR2 sequences are KGHSH and LQKENI. The germline V and J ends were trimmed by 5 bases and 4 bases, with 8 bases remaining between them. The CDR3 has 12 amino acids.

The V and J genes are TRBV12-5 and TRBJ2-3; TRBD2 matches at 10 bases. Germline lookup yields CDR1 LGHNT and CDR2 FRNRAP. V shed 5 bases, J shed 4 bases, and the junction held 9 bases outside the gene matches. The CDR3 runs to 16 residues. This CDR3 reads CASGPLAGAYPDTQYF. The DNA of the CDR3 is TGTGCTAGTGGTCCGCTAGCGGGGGCCTACCCAGATACGCAGTATTTT.

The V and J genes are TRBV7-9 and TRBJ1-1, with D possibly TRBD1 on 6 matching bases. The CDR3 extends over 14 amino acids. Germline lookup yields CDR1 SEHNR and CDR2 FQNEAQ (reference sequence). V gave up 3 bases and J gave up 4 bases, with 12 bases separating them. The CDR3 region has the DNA TGTGCCAGCAGCTTCGTGGGGGCAGGCACTGAAGCTTTCTTT. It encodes CASSFVGAGTEAFF.

The CDR3 DNA follows: TGTGCCAGCAGCTTACGGCAGGCCGATACGCAGTATTTT. Translation gives CASSLRQADTQYF. The V call is TRBV7-8, the J call TRBJ2-3, with no clear D. Trimming shortened V by 2 bases and J by 6 bases, and 9 bases separated the two germline ends. Germline CDR1 is SGHVS and CDR2 is FQNEAQ. There are 13 residues in the CDR3.

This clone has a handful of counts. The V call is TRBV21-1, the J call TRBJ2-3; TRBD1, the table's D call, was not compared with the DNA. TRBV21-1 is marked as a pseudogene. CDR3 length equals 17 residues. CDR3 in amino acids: CASSNSGEGDRTDTQYF. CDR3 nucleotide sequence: TGTGCCAGCAGCAACAGTGGGGAGGGGGACAGGACAGATACGCAGTATTTT.

CDR3: CASSHEYLGSGANVLTF. The CDR3 nucleotides read TGTGCCAGCAGCCACGAATACTTGGGTTCTGGGGCCAACGTCCTGACTTTC. The gene calls are TRBV5-4 and TRBJ2-6; D is uncertain. Trimming shortened V by 4 bases and J by 1 base, and 15 bases separated the two germline ends. Germline CDR1 reads SGHNT; CDR2 reads YYREEE (reference sequence). The CDR3 extends over 17 amino acids.

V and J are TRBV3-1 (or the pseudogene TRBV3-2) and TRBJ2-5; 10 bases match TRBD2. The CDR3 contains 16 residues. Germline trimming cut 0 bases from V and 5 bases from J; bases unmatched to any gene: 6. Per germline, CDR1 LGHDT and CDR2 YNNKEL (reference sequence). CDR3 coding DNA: TGTGCCAGCAGCCAAGATCGGCTAGCGGGAGTTGAGACCCAGTACTTC. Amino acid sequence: CASSQDRLAGVETQYF.

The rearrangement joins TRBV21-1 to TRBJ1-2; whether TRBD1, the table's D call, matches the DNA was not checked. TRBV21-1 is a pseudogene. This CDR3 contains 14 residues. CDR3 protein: CASSRKTGGVGYTF. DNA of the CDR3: TGTGCCAGCAGCAGAAAGACAGGGGGGGTTGGCTACACCTTC.

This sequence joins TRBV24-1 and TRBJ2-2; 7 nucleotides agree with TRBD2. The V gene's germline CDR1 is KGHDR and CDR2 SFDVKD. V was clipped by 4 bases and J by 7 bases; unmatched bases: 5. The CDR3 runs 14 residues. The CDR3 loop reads CATSEMGGSGELFF. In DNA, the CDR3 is TGTGCCACCAGTGAAATGGGCGGGAGCGGGGAGCTGTTTTTT.

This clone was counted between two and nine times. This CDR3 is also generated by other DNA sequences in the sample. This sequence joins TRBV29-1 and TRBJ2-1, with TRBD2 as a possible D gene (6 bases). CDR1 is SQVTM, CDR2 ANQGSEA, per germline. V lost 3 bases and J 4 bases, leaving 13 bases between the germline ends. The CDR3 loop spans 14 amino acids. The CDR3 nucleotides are TGCAGCGTTGATCAAGGAGGGAGTTACAATGAGCAGTTCTTC. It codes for CSVDQGGSYNEQFF.

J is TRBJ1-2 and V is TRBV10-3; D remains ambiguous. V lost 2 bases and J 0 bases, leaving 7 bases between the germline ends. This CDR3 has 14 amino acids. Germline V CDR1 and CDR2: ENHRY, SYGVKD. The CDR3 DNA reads TGTGCCATCAGTGAGGGCAGCCCTAACTATGGCTACACCTTC. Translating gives CAISEGSPNYGYTF.

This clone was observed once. The CDR3 region has the DNA TGTGCCAGCAGCTCTACGACGCCTTTAGGCGGGGGACTGTTTTTT. Translated: CASSSTTPLGGGLFF. The chain carries TRBV6-5 and TRBJ1-4; TRBD1 is a possible D gene (5 bases). Germline V gene data show CDR1 as MNHEY and CDR2 as SVGAGI. Trimming took 6 bases from V and 13 from J, leaving 24 bases between them. There are 15 residues in the CDR3.

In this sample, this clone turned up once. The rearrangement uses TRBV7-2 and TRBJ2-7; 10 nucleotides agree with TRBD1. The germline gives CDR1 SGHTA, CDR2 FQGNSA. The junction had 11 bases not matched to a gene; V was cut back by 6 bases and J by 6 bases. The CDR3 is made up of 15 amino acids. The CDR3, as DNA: TGTGCCAGCAGTTCCGCCGGGACAGGGGCCTCCGAGCAGTACTTC. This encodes CASSSAGTGASEQYF.

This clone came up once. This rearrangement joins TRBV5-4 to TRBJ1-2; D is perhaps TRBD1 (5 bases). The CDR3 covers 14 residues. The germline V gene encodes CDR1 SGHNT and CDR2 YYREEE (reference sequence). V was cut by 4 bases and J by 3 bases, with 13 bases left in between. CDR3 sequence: CASSTRQRDYGYTF. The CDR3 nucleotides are TGTGCCAGCAGCACCCGACAGCGGGACTATGGCTACACCTTC.

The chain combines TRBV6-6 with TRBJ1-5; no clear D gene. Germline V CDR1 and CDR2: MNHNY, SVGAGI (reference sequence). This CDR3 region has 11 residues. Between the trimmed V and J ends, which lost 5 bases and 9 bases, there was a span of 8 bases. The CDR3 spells CASSNKGPQHF. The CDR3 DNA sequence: TGTGCCAGCAGTAATAAAGGGCCCCAGCATTTT.

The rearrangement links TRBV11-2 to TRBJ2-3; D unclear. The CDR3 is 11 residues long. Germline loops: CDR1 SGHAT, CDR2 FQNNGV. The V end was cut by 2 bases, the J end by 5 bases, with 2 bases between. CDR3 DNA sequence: TGTGCCAGCAGCTTAAAAGATACGCAGTATTTT. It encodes CASSLKDTQYF.

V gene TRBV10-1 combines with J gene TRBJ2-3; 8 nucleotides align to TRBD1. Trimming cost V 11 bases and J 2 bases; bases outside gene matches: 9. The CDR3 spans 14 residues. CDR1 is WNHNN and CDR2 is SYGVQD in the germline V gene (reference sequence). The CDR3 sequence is CAANGQGATDTQYF. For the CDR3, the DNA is TGCGCCGCGAATGGACAGGGAGCCACAGATACGCAGTATTTT.

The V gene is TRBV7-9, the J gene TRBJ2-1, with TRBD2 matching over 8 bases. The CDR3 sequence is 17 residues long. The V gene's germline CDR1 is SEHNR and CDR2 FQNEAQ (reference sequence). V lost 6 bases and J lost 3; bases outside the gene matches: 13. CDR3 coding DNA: TGTGCCAGCAGGGCTCACAATAGCGGGGCCCACTACAATGAGCAGTTCTTC. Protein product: CASRAHNSGAHYNEQFF.

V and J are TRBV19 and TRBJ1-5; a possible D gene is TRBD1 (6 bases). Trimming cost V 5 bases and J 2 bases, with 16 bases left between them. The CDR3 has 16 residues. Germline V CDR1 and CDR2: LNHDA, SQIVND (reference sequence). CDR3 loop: CASSGTGRIGNQPQHF. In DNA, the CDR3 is TGTGCCAGTAGTGGAACAGGGCGTATTGGCAATCAGCCCCAGCATTTT.

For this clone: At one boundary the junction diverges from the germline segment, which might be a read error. The CDR3 spells CASSQVGSLTDF. The CDR3 DNA is TGTGCCAGCAGCCAAGTAGGATCCCTTACGGACTTC. The chain links TRBV3-1 (or the pseudogene TRBV3-2) to TRBJ2-5, with D uncertain. The germline V gene encodes CDR1 LGHDT and CDR2 YNNKEL (reference sequence). This CDR3 spans 12 amino acids.

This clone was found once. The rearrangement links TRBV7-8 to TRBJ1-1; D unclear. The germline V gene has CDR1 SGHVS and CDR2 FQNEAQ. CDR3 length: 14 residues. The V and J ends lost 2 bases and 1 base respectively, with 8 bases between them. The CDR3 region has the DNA TGTGCCAGCAGCTTATCCCGGGGGAACACTGAAGCTTTCTTT. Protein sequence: CASSLSRGNTEAFF.

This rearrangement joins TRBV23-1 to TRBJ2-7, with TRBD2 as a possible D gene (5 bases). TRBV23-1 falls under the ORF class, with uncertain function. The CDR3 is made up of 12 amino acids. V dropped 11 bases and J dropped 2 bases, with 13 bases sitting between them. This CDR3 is CARLGITYEQYF. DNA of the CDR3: TGCGCCCGACTCGGGATAACCTACGAGCAGTACTTC.

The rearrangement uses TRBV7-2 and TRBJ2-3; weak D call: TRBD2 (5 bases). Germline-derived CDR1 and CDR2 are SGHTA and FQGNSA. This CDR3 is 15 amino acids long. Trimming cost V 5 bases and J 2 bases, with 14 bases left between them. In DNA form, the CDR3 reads TGTGCCAGCAGCCGCTCCGGGATCCACACAGATACGCAGTATTTT. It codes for CASSRSGIHTDTQYF.

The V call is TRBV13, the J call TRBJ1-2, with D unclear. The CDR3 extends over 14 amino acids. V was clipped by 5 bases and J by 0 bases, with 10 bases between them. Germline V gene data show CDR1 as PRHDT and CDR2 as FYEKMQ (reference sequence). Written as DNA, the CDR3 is TGTGCCAGCAGCGCAGAAACACCTAACTATGGCTACACCTTC. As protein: CASSAETPNYGYTF.